This is a list of T cell receptor beta chains from one sample in a study of CD8+ T cells in alopecia areata. Produced via immunoSEQ multiplex PCR; TCRdb's table is partial and in-frame only. This sample has 170,000 or so clones, with just under 60% found just once. The material sequenced was CD4+ T cells sorted from blood, taken at week 0. These receptors all stem from a human donor with alopecia areata. Each CDR3 is given with its conserved first and last residue. Fields, in order: J gene, V gene, D gene, clone size, CDR3 DNA, CDR3 protein. The D gene is left open where the match is weak. The size of a clone is reported for some rows only, either as once, few or many, or as a class for expanded clones.

>TRBJ1-5|TRBV29-1|.|.
TGCAGCGTTAAACTACAGGGAAATCAGCCCCAGCATTTT
CSVKLQGNQPQHF
>TRBJ2-4|TRBV6-6|TRBD2|few
TGTGCCAGCAGAACTAGCGGGCTGGGCGACATTCAGTACTTC
CASRTSGLGDIQYF
>TRBJ2-5|TRBV7-2|.|.
TGTGCCAGCAGCTTAGCGGTGCGGGACCAAGAGACCCAGTACTTC
CASSLAVRDQETQYF
>TRBJ1-2|TRBV20-1|.|.
TGCAGTGCTAGTCATAACTATGGCTACACCTTC
CSASHNYGYTF
>TRBJ1-2|TRBV2|.|few
TGTGCCAGCAGAGTAAGGGGGATGGACTATGGCTACACCTTC
CASRVRGMDYGYTF
>TRBJ2-3|TRBV5-1|TRBD1|few
TGCGCCAGCAGCTTGGGAGACAGGGGGCGCCCAGATACGCAGTATTTT
CASSLGDRGRPDTQYF
>TRBJ1-5|TRBV30|.|.
TGTGCCTGGAGTGTAAGAGGAGGCAATCAGCCCCAGCATTTT
CAWSVRGGNQPQHF
>TRBJ2-5|TRBV5-6|TRBD1|few
TGTGCCAGCAGCTCAGGGGACAGGCAAGAGACCCAGTACTTC
CASSSGDRQETQYF
>TRBJ2-7|TRBV7-9|TRBD1|.
TGTGCCAGCAGCCAAACCGGGACAGGGATCTACGAGCAGTACTTC
CASSQTGTGIYEQYF
>TRBJ2-3|TRBV27|.|.
TGTGCCAGCAGCCAATACTCAGATACGCAGTATTTT
CASSQYSDTQYF
>TRBJ1-1|TRBV10-3|.|few
TGTGCCATCAGTGAGGTCCTGAACACTGAAGCTTTCTTT
CAISEVLNTEAFF
>TRBJ2-7|TRBV2|.|.
TGTGCCAGCAGACGACCTTCGGGGGCCTCCACATCCTACGAGCAGTACTTC
CASRRPSGASTSYEQYF
>TRBJ2-1|TRBV29-1|.|few
TGCAGCGCCCACGGGGGATTCTACAATGAGCAGTTCTTC
CSAHGGFYNEQFF
>TRBJ2-7|TRBV29-1|.|few
TGCAGCGGTCCGGTTCTTGGAGACACAGGGCGCTCCTACGAGCAGTACTTC
CSGPVLGDTGRSYEQYF
>TRBJ1-1|TRBV29-1|.|.
TGCAGCACCGCCAGGGAAACTGAAGCTTTCTTT
CSTARETEAFF
>TRBJ1-1|TRBV5-1|.|.
TGCGCCAGCAGGGAGGCCACTGAAGCTTTCTTT
CASREATEAFF
>TRBJ1-2|TRBV9|.|.
TGTGCCAGCAGCGCCACACTGTCCCCCAACTATGGCTACACCTTC
CASSATLSPNYGYTF
>TRBJ1-2|TRBV4-1|TRBD1|.
TGCGCCAGCAGCCACCAACCCCAGGGGGTCTATGGCTACACCTTC
CASSHQPQGVYGYTF
>TRBJ2-7|TRBV18|.|.
TGTGCCAGCTCCCAGGAGGCGGGACAGATCTACGAGCAGTACTTC
CASSQEAGQIYEQYF
>TRBJ2-5|TRBV9|.|.
TGTGCCAGCAGCGTCAGCAGGTCTGAGACCCAGTACTTC
CASSVSRSETQYF
>TRBJ1-2|TRBV6-5|.|few
TGTGCCAGCAGTCCCAGAGGTCAGGGCTACACCTTC
CASSPRGQGYTF
>TRBJ2-5|TRBV25-1|.|.
TGTGCCAGCAGTGAAGGTGTACAGAAGGAGACCCAGTACTTC
CASSEGVQKETQYF
>TRBJ2-5|TRBV27|.|.
TGTGCCAGCAGTCCCCGCCGTGGAGAGACCCAGTACTTC
CASSPRRGETQYF
>TRBJ2-1|TRBV6-5|.|.
TGTGCCAGCAGTTACTCTAGTCTAACGGCCTACAATGAGCAGTTCTTC
CASSYSSLTAYNEQFF
>TRBJ2-1|TRBV5-5|.|few
TGTGCCAGCAGGGAGAATACCTACAATGAGCAGTTCTTC
CASRENTYNEQFF
>TRBJ1-1|TRBV10-3|.|.
TGTGCCATCAGAATGGGCCCGAACACTGAAGCTTTCTTT
CAIRMGPNTEAFF
>TRBJ1-5|TRBV29-1|.|few
TGCAGCGTTGGGAATACCGGTCAGCCCCAGCATTTT
CSVGNTGQPQHF
>TRBJ2-7|TRBV11-2|TRBD2|.
TGTGCCAGCAGCTTAATCGTTCGGGGGGGCCCGTTAGAGCAGTACTTC
CASSLIVRGGPLEQYF
>TRBJ2-7|TRBV29-1|TRBD2|.
TGCAGCGGTCCGGGGGGCTCCTACGAGCAGTACTTC
CSGPGGSYEQYF
>TRBJ2-7|TRBV25-1|TRBD1|.
TGTGCCAGCAGTGCGACAGGGGGAGCCTACGAGCAGTACTTC
CASSATGGAYEQYF
>TRBJ1-1|TRBV29-1|.|.
TGCAGCGTCAGAATGGGTACCGATTTGAACACTGAAGCTTTCTTT
CSVRMGTDLNTEAFF
>TRBJ1-2|TRBV9|.|.
TGTGCCAGCAGCGTAGCTGAGCAGTGGGGCTACACCTTC
CASSVAEQWGYTF
>TRBJ2-1|TRBV7-3|.|few
TGTGCCAGCAGCTTAAAGCTCAATGAGCAGTTCTTC
CASSLKLNEQFF
>TRBJ2-3|TRBV5-4|TRBD2|few
TGTGCCAGCAGCGGACTAGCGGAGGATACGCAGTATTTT
CASSGLAEDTQYF
>TRBJ2-6|TRBV12-5|.|.
TGTGCTAGTGGTTTAGGGTCTGGGGCCAACGTCCTGACTTTC
CASGLGSGANVLTF
>TRBJ1-5|TRBV28|.|.
TGTGCCAGCAGTTCTGGGTCTCGTCAGCCCCAGCATTTT
CASSSGSRQPQHF